The 29 T cell receptor beta chains in this list originate from one sample, sequenced in a study of monozygotic twins with cystic fibrosis. Sequencing was performed with immunoSEQ multiplex PCR; in TCRdb, only in-frame clones are kept and a portion is missing. The table has tens of thousands of clones, roughly 96% seen once. The sample consisted of blood. These receptors all stem from a girl aged 2 to 9 with cystic fibrosis.

The gene calls are TRBV9 and TRBJ1-1; possible D gene TRBD1, 5 bases. V lost 3 bases, J lost 3 bases, and 12 bases lay in between. Germline V gives CDR1 SGDLS, CDR2 YYNGEE. The CDR3 contains 14 residues. CDR3: CASSAQGDHTEAFF. The CDR3 nucleotides are TGTGCCAGCAGCGCTCAGGGCGACCACACTGAAGCTTTCTTT.

The chain recombines TRBV11-2 with TRBJ1-2; D is perhaps TRBD1 (5 bases). CDR1 and CDR2 (germline): SGHAT, FQNNGV. The CDR3 has 14 amino acids. Trimming left V 4 bases short and J 3 bases short, with 12 bases between. The CDR3 DNA reads as TGTGCCAGCAGCTCAGTCTTAGGGGACTATGGCTACACCTTC. It is translated as CASSSVLGDYGYTF.

This chain uses TRBV15 with TRBJ2-7; TRBD2 aligns across 10 bases. In germline, CDR1 is LNHNV, CDR2 YYDKDF (reference sequence). V was clipped by 6 bases and J by 7 bases; unmatched bases: 6. The CDR3 covers 13 residues. The CDR3 sequence is CATRFTSGDEQYF. The DNA of the CDR3 is TGTGCCACCAGGTTTACTAGCGGGGATGAGCAGTACTTC.

This chain connects TRBV5-1 to TRBJ1-1, with unresolved D. CDR3 size: 15 residues. CDR1 is SGHRS, CDR2 YFSETQ, per germline. With 0 bases removed from V and 1 base from J, the gap between germline ends came to 10 bases. The CDR3 DNA reads as TGCGCCAGCAGCTTGGCCCCGGCCCCGAACACTGAAGCTTTCTTT. This encodes CASSLAPAPNTEAFF. Variable domain in full (rest from reference TRBV5-1 and TRBJ1-1): KAGVTQTPRYLIKTRGQQVTLSCSPISGHRSVSWYQQTPGQGLQFLFEYFSETQRNKGNFPGRFSGRQFSNSRSEMNVSTLELGDSALYLCASSLAPAPNTEAFFGQGTRLTVV.

The chain employs TRBV7-9 and TRBJ2-7; 8 bases align to TRBD1. CDR1 is SEHNR and CDR2 is FQNEAQ in the germline V gene (reference sequence). V lost 5 bases and J lost 5; bases outside the gene matches: 2. The CDR3 totals 12 residues. CDR3 DNA sequence: TGTGCCAGCAGCCCAGGGGGCGACGAGCAGTACTTC. It is translated as CASSPGGDEQYF.

The V call is TRBV4-1, the J call TRBJ1-3; a weak D match, TRBD1 (6 bases). CDR1 and CDR2 (germline): MGHRA, YSYEKL. Trimming stripped 1 base from V and 0 bases from J, with 7 bases between. This CDR3 has 15 amino acids. Written as DNA, the CDR3 is TGCGCCAGCAGCCAAGTAGGGGGCTCTGGAAACACCATATATTTT. It yields the protein CASSQVGGSGNTIYF.

This chain uses TRBV5-1 with TRBJ2-1; no reliable D call. Germline V gives CDR1 SGHRS, CDR2 YFSETQ. The V and J ends lost 3 bases and 6 bases respectively, with 4 bases between them. The CDR3 runs to 11 residues. CDR3 sequence: CASSSANEQFF. As DNA, the CDR3 is TGCGCCAGCAGCTCAGCCAATGAGCAGTTCTTC.

This clone came up once. V is TRBV5-4 and J is TRBJ2-2; D unclear. Trimming shortened V by 4 bases and J by 2 bases, and 15 bases separated the two germline ends. Germline V CDR1 and CDR2: SGHNT, YYREEE (reference sequence). The length of the CDR3 is 16 residues. The CDR3 DNA reads as TGTGCCAGCAGCGCCGCGGTGAACGTTAACACCGGGGAGCTGTTTTTT. This translates into CASSAAVNVNTGELFF.

V gene TRBV27 combines with J gene TRBJ2-1; maybe TRBD2 (5 bases). The germline V gene has CDR1 MNHEY and CDR2 SMNVEV (reference sequence). V was cut by 5 bases and J by 9 bases, with 14 bases left in between. This CDR3 region has 13 residues. The CDR3 loop is CASSTPRGPEQFF. The CDR3 region has the DNA TGTGCCAGCAGTACCCCCCGGGGTCCTGAGCAGTTCTTC.

The CDR3 loop reads CASSTGSEQYF. CDR3 DNA: TGTGCCAGTAGTACTGGGTCCGAGCAGTACTTC. The chain is built from TRBV19 and TRBJ2-7, with D unclear. V shed 4 bases and J shed 6 bases, with 7 bases lying between them. CDR1 and CDR2 from the germline V gene are LNHDA and SQIVND (reference sequence). The CDR3 is 11 residues long.

V is TRBV6-6 and J is TRBJ2-6; D not certain. The CDR3 loop spans 14 amino acids. From germline, CDR1 is MNHNY and CDR2 SVGAGI (reference sequence). With 5 bases removed from V and 1 base from J, the gap between germline ends came to 6 bases. The CDR3 bases are TGTGCCAGCAGTCGGTTGTCTGGGGCCAACGTCCTGACTTTC. Translating gives CASSRLSGANVLTF.

V and J are TRBV6-4 and TRBJ2-1, with a possible D match to TRBD2 (5 bases). From germline, CDR1 is MRHNA and CDR2 SNTAGT. Trimming cost V 0 bases and J 0 bases, with 9 bases left between them. The CDR3 consists of 16 residues. The CDR3 nucleotides are TGTGCCAGCAGTGACTCGAGCGGCAGCTCCTACAATGAGCAGTTCTTC. Its protein product is CASSDSSGSSYNEQFF.

The rearrangement links TRBV15 to TRBJ2-3, with 7 positions matching TRBD1. CDR1 and CDR2 from the germline V gene are LNHNV and YYDKDF (reference sequence). CDR3 length: 17 amino acids. V lost 0 bases and J lost 3; bases outside the gene matches: 9. CDR3 amino acids: CATSRDRKGARTDTQYF. The CDR3 DNA sequence: TGTGCCACCAGCAGAGATCGTAAGGGGGCGAGGACAGATACGCAGTATTTT.

The chain employs TRBV29-1 and TRBJ2-3, with TRBD2 matching over 9 bases. The CDR3 has 15 residues. The J segment lost 2 bases and the V segment lost 5 bases, leaving 8 bases of the junction unmatched. The germline gives CDR1 SQVTM, CDR2 ANQGSEA. The CDR3 reads CSVIPGLADTDTQYF. CDR3 in DNA: TGCAGCGTTATACCGGGACTAGCCGACACAGATACGCAGTATTTT.

Here the CDR3 reads CASSPSGFGNTIYF. The CDR3 DNA follows: TGTGCCAGCAGTCCGTCAGGATTCGGAAACACCATATATTTT. J is TRBJ1-3 and V is TRBV27; D is unresolved. Germline lookup yields CDR1 MNHEY and CDR2 SMNVEV (reference sequence). V gave up 5 bases and J gave up 4 bases, with 12 bases separating them. This CDR3 contains 14 residues.

V usage is TRBV21-1 and J usage is TRBJ2-2. TRBV21-1 is an annotated pseudogene. The CDR3 loop spans 17 amino acids. This CDR3 is CASSRGPGSENTGELFF. CDR3 DNA sequence: TGTGCCAGCAGCAGGGGTCCTGGGTCGGAGAACACCGGGGAGCTGTTTTTT.

The chain is built from TRBV7-8 and TRBJ1-2; D gene uncertain. The CDR3 is made up of 14 amino acids. Germline CDR1 and CDR2: SGHVS and FQNEAQ. V was shortened by 1 base and J by 0 bases, with 6 bases between the two germline ends. CDR3 region: CASSLDSANYGYTF. In DNA form, the CDR3 reads TGTGCCAGCAGCTTAGACAGTGCTAACTATGGCTACACCTTC.

The count of this clone is one. A junction boundary mismatches the germline segment, possibly from a read error. The rearrangement uses TRBV6-6 and TRBJ2-7, with 9 bases identical to TRBD2. This CDR3 region has 14 residues. The germline CDR1 and CDR2 sequences are MNHNY and SVGAGI (reference sequence). The CDR3 loop is CPILPTSGSYEQYF. The CDR3 coding sequence is TGCCCCATCCTCCCGACTAGCGGCTCCTACGAGCAGTACTTC.

The chain joins TRBV19 to TRBJ2-7, with D tentatively TRBD2 (6 bases). Trimming left V 8 bases short and J 7 bases short, with 12 bases between. CDR1 and CDR2 from the germline V gene are LNHDA and SQIVND (reference sequence). The CDR3 spans 11 residues. The CDR3 sequence: CASELAGEQYF. In DNA form, the CDR3 reads TGTGCCAGTGAACTCGCGGGGGAGCAGTACTTC.

The chain combines TRBV19 with TRBJ1-2; 8 bases align to TRBD1. The CDR3 runs to 13 residues. J gave up 4 bases and V 5 bases, and 3 bases lay outside the gene matches. The germline gives CDR1 LNHDA, CDR2 SQIVND (reference sequence). The CDR3 DNA sequence: TGTGCCAGTAGTTACGGACAGGGCTATGGCTACACCTTC. As protein: CASSYGQGYGYTF.

The chain couples TRBV5-1 to TRBJ1-2; D remains unclear. Trimming cost V 4 bases and J 1 base, with 14 bases left between them. From germline, CDR1 is SGHRS and CDR2 YFSETQ. The CDR3 covers 15 residues. CDR3 bases: TGCGCCAGCAGCCGGAGGAGTAGTGGTAACTATGGCTACACCTTC. As protein: CASSRRSSGNYGYTF.

The rearrangement links TRBV4-1 to TRBJ1-1, with D unresolved. V was pared by 3 bases and J by 3 bases, with 17 bases between. Germline V gives CDR1 MGHRA, CDR2 YSYEKL. The CDR3 has 16 amino acids. The CDR3 loop is CASSQDPGLGDTEAFF. The CDR3 region has the DNA TGCGCCAGCAGCCAGGACCCGGGCCTCGGGGACACTGAAGCTTTCTTT.

J is TRBJ2-1 and V is TRBV5-1, with 8 positions matching TRBD2. This CDR3 region has 14 residues. The V and J ends lost 4 bases and 4 bases, in that order; junction bases with no gene match: 4. CDR1 is SGHRS and CDR2 is YFSETQ in the germline V gene. The CDR3 DNA follows: TGCGCCAGCAGCAGCGGGGGAGTTTACAATGAGCAGTTCTTC. This sequence encodes CASSSGGVYNEQFF. Together with reference TRBV5-1 and TRBJ2-1, the CDR3 gives the full variable domain: KAGVTQTPRYLIKTRGQQVTLSCSPISGHRSVSWYQQTPGQGLQFLFEYFSETQRNKGNFPGRFSGRQFSNSRSEMNVSTLELGDSALYLCASSSGGVYNEQFFGPGTRLTVL.

The CDR3 loop reads CASSLEGRASSGNTIYF. CDR3 nucleotides: TGTGCCAGCAGCTTAGAGGGACGGGCGAGCTCTGGAAACACCATATATTTT. This sequence joins TRBV7-8 and TRBJ1-3; D may be TRBD1 (5 bases). From germline, CDR1 is SGHVS and CDR2 FQNEAQ. The CDR3 is 17 amino acids. V lost 1 base, J lost 0 bases, and 13 bases lay in between. Using reference TRBV7-8 and TRBJ1-3 for the parts outside the CDR3, the full variable domain is GAGVSQSPRYKVAKRGQDVALRCDPISGHVSLFWYQQALGQGPEFLTYFQNEAQLDKSGLPSDRFFAERPEGSVSTLKIQRTQQEDSAVYLCASSLEGRASSGNTIYFGEGSWLTVV.

This clone was seen a handful of times. V gene TRBV28 combines with J gene TRBJ1-4, with D perhaps matching TRBD1 (5 bases). Germline-derived CDR1 and CDR2 are MDHEN and SYDVKM. V dropped 6 bases and J dropped 7 bases, with 9 bases sitting between them. The CDR3 totals 12 residues. The DNA of the CDR3 is TGTGCCAGCAGGCGGACAATTGAAAAACTGTTTTTT. Translating gives CASRRTIEKLFF.

The chain is built from TRBV12-5 and TRBJ1-1; a weak D match, TRBD1 (5 bases). V lost 6 bases and J 4 bases, leaving 15 bases between the germline ends. The CDR3 totals 14 residues. Germline values: CDR1 LGHNT, CDR2 FRNRAP. Here the CDR3 DNA reads TGTGCTAGTGGGCTAGGTGTGGGGGGCACTGAAGCTTTCTTT. Translated, it gives CASGLGVGGTEAFF. The variable domain in full, completed from reference TRBV12-5 and TRBJ1-1, reads DARVTQTPRHKVTEMGQEVTMRCQPILGHNTVFWYRQTMMQGLELLAYFRNRAPLDDSGMPKDRFSAEMPDATLATLKIQPSEPRDSAVYFCASGLGVGGTEAFFGQGTRLTVV.

The rearrangement joins TRBV30 to TRBJ2-7, with 7 bases matching TRBD2. Per the germline V gene, CDR1 is GTSNPN and CDR2 is SVGIG (reference sequence). Trimming removed 3 bases from V and 5 bases from J; junction bases left unmatched: 10. The CDR3 runs to 14 residues. The CDR3 region is CAWSPGLGIHEQYF. DNA of the CDR3: TGTGCCTGGAGCCCAGGACTAGGAATCCACGAGCAGTACTTC. The whole variable domain, filled in from reference TRBV30 and TRBJ2-7, reads SQTIHQWPATLVQPVGSPLSLECTVEGTSNPNLYWYRQAAGRGLQLLFYSVGIGQISSEVPQNLSASRPQDRQFILSSKKLLLSDSGFYLCAWSPGLGIHEQYFGPGTRLTVT.

The J gene is TRBJ2-7, the V gene TRBV28, with D hard to call. V was shortened by 3 bases and J by 0 bases, with 15 bases between the two germline ends. This CDR3 spans 16 amino acids. CDR1 MDHEN and CDR2 SYDVKM come from the germline V gene. The CDR3 reads CASSLAVGRLSYEQYF. For the CDR3, the DNA is TGTGCCAGCAGTTTGGCTGTAGGCAGGCTCTCCTACGAGCAGTACTTC.

This clone appeared once. V and J are TRBV25-1 and TRBJ1-5, with D maybe TRBD1 (5 bases). Germline V gives CDR1 MGHDK, CDR2 SYGVNS. This CDR3 contains 14 residues. Trimming took off 5 bases at V and 0 bases at J, with 8 bases between the two ends. The CDR3 nucleotides read TGTGCCAGCAGTCCAACAGGTAGCAATCAGCCCCAGCATTTT. It codes for CASSPTGSNQPQHF.